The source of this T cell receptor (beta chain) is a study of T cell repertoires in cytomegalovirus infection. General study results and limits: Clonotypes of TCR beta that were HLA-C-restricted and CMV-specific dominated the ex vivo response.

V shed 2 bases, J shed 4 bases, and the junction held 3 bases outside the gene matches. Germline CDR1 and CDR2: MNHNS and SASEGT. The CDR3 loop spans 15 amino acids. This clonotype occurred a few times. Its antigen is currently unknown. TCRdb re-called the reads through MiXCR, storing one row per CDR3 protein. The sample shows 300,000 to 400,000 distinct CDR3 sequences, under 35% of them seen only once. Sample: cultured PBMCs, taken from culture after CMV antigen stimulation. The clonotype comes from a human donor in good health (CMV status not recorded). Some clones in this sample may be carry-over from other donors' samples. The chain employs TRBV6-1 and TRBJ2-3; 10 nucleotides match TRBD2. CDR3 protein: CASSERSGGADTQYF. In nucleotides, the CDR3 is TGTGCCAGCAGTGAAAGAAGCGGGGGGGCAGATACGCAGTATTTT.